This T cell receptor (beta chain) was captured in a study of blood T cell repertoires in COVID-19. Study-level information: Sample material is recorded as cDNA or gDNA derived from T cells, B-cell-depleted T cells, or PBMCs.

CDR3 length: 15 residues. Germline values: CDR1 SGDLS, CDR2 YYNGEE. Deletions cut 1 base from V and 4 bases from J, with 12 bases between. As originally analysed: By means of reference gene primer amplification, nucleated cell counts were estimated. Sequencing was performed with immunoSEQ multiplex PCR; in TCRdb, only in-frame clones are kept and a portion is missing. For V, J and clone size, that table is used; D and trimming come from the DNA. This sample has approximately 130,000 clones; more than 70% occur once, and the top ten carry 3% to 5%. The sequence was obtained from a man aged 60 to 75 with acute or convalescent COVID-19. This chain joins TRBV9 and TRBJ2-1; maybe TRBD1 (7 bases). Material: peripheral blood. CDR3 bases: TGTGCCAGCAGCGTATCAGGGGGGACATACAATGAGCAGTTCTTC. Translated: CASSVSGGTYNEQFF.